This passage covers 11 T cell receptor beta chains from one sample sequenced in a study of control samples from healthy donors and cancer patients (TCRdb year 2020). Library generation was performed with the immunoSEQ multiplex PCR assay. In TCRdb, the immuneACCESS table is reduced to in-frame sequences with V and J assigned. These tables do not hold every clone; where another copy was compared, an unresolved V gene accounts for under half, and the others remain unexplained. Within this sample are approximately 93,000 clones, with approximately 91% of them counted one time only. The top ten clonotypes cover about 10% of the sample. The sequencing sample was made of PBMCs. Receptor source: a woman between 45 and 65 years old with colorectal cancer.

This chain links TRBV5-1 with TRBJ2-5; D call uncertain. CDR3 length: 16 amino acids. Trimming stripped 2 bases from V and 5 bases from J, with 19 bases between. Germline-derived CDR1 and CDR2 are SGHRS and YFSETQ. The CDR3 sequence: CASSLTEIGMAETQYF. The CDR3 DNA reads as TGCGCCAGCAGCTTAACTGAAATAGGGATGGCGGAGACCCAGTACTTC.

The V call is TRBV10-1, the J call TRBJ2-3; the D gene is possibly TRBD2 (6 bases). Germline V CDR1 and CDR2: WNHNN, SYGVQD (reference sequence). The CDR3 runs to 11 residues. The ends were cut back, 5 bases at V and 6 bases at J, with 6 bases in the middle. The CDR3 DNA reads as TGCGCCAGCAGTCGGGGGGATACGCAGTATTTT. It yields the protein CASSRGDTQYF.

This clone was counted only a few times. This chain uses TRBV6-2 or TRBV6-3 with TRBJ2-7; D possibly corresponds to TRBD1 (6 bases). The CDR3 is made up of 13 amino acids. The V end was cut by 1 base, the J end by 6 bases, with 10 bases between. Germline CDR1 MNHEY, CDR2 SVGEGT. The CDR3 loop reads CASSYLAGAEQYV. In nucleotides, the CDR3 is TGTGCCAGCAGTTACTTAGCAGGGGCCGAGCAGTACGTC.

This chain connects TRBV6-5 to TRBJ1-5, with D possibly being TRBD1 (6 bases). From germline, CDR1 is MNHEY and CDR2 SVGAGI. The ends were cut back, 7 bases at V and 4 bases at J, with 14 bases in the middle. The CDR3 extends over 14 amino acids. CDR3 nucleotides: TGTGCCAGCAATGGACAGCTCCAAAATCAGCCCCAGCATTTT. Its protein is CASNGQLQNQPQHF.

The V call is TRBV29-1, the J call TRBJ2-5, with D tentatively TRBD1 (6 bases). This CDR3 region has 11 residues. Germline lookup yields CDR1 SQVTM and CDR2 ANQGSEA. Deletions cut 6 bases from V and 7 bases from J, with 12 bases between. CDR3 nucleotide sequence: TGCAGCGTGAGACAGGAGCGGACCCAGTACTTC. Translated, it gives CSVRQERTQYF.

Written as DNA, the CDR3 is TGTGCCAGCAGTTTATCGCCGACAGGGAACTATGGCTACACCTTC. Protein sequence: CASSLSPTGNYGYTF. V usage is TRBV27 and J usage is TRBJ1-2; 7 bases are a match to TRBD1. The CDR3 is 15 residues long. CDR1 MNHEY and CDR2 SMNVEV come from the germline V gene (reference sequence). Germline trimming cut 0 bases from V and 2 bases from J; bases unmatched to any gene: 3.

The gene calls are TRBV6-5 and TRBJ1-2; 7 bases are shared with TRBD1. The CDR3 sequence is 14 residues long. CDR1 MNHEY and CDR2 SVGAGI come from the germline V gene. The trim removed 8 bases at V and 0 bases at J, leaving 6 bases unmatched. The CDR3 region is CASEGAGTNYGYTF. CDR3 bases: TGTGCCAGCGAGGGGGCAGGGACTAACTATGGCTACACCTTC.

The CDR3 DNA reads TGTGCCAGCAGCGTGAGCCGAAATTCACCCCTCCACTTT. Protein product: CASSVSRNSPLHF. The chain is built from TRBV9 and TRBJ1-6; D gene uncertain. The CDR3 sequence is 13 residues long. V shed 2 bases and J shed 7 bases, with 7 bases lying between them. The germline V gene encodes CDR1 SGDLS and CDR2 YYNGEE.

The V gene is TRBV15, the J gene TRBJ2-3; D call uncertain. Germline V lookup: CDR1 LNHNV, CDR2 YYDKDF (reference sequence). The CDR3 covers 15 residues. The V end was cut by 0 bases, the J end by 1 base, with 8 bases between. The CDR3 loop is CATSRDFSGTDTQYF. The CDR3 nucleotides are TGTGCCACCAGCAGAGATTTCTCGGGCACAGATACGCAGTATTTT.

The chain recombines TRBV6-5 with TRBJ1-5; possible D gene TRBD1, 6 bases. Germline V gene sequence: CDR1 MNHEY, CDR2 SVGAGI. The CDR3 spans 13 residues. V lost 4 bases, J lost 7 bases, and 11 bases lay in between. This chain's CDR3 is CASSSGVRQPQHF. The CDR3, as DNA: TGTGCCAGCAGTTCAGGGGTAAGGCAGCCCCAGCATTTT.

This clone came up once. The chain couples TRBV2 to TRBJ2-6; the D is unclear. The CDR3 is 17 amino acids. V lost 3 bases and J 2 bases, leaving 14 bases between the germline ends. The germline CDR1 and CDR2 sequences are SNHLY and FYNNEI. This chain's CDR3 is CASSELPGFPGANVLTF. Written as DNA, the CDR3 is TGTGCCAGCAGTGAGCTCCCGGGTTTCCCTGGGGCCAACGTCCTGACTTTC.